This T cell receptor (beta chain) was recorded in a study of cytomegalovirus exposure and HLA in healthy donors (dated by TCRdb to between 2016 and 2019). For context, the study as a whole: According to an earlier analysis of a few hundred of the donors, some 170 million T cells yielded roughly 110 million unique TCR beta sequences and more than 250 Gb of sequence data. In a later genetic analysis, genome-wide SNP genotypes for about three fifths of the 666 donors were used, and that subset was treated as a discovery cohort. A separate validation cohort of about 110 different subjects was used in addition to the approximately 700-subject first cohort. Every discovery cohort repertoire had been produced on one sequencing platform. In the later analysis, no new phenotypic data were used to find candidate immune exposures; instead, reliance was placed on TCR beta sequences and their occurrence across donors. Both class I and class II loci were covered by HLA typing, at four-digit resolution. Among under 450 genotyped donors of the cohort, an average of approximately 240,000 unique TCR beta nucleotide sequences were sequenced per donor, around 18% of them non-productive. Among the approximately 400 genotyped donors, approximately 76% belonged to the genetic ancestry cluster associated with self-reported Caucasian donors. The study aimed to test whether signatures of past pathogen exposure could be identified by cataloging public T cell receptors. Because of strong linkage in the cohort, a few DR-DQ haplotypes were treated as single units for association and clustering. Using immunosequencing, the study profiled T cell repertoires from roughly 650 subjects and related those repertoires to cytomegalovirus serostatus. Approximately 300 gigabases of sequencing data and around 80 million unique TCR sequences made up an early release that covered roughly 670 HLA-typed donors. The number of donors typed differed by locus, with roughly 629-640 for A, B, C, DRB1 and DQB1, roughly 520 for DQA1, 600 to 610 for DPA1, and 472 for DPB1. An earlier analysis of 587 of the donors applied high-throughput TCR beta sequencing to assess whether each TCR beta V gene segment acted as functional or pseudogenic. To predict cytomegalovirus infection status, the study brought together high-throughput TCR immunosequencing, statistical association of individual TCRs with disease status, and machine learning. Alongside the repertoire data, information on donor age, sex, ethnicity and CMV serostatus was compiled. In a later analysis, previously published TCR beta repertoires from 550 to 700 donors were re-analyzed and high-resolution HLA genotyping was added so that TCR occurrence patterns could be studied. Summary of the overall study and its limitations: A further reported finding was that TCR beta sequences accurately predicted the HLA-A and HLA-B alleles for most subjects in the first cohort. Presence/absence analyses assumed roughly uniform sequencing depth across donors, an assumption that may not hold. Linkage disequilibrium might explain the correlated functional status among segregating V segments, but an unknown experimental factor could not be ruled out. Some 15 rarely observed V segments, including chromosome 9 orphons, were excluded from the earlier analysis of 550 to 700 of the donors because counts were too low. Compared with equally common non-associated chains, HLA-associated TCR beta chains in a later analysis were more clonally expanded and had lower generation probabilities. CMV serostatus was the only immune exposure information available for the cohort. Cytomegalovirus status was reported to be diagnosed by the classifier with high specificity and sensitivity in both the original and validation cohorts. In vitro tests confirmed that a few of the cytomegalovirus-associated TCR beta chains recognize cytomegalovirus antigens. It was suggested by the authors that the approach could potentially be generalized to other disease states and immunological phenotypes. Several of the top co-occurrence clusters appeared to be linked to parvovirus B19, influenza, CMV and Epstein-Barr virus, according to a later analysis. A later genetic analysis reported fewer N-insertions in productive TCRs among donors in an Asian-associated ancestry cluster than the roughly 620-donor mean. At a false discovery rate of 0.05, a later analysis linked fewer than 20,000 TCR beta sequences to specific HLA alleles. In this cohort, only TCR beta chains were sequenced, and detectable features were limited by the absence of alpha or paired-chain data. A cluster of highly shared sequence variants was judged likely to represent a technical artifact of the sequencing pipeline. Broadly in line with IMGT annotations, most TCR beta V segments showed up in productive rearrangements about 87% or about 30% of the time in an earlier analysis of around 600 of the donors. In a later analysis, most CMV-associated TCR beta chains were found to appear HLA-restricted, with HLA associations seemingly driven largely by CMV exposure. Some IMGT-functional V segments, including TRBV6-2 and TRBV6-3, could not be distinguished by the 87-base-pair reads and were therefore excluded. When HLA alleles, especially DR and DQ, strongly co-occurred, attributing TCR associations to individual alleles was difficult. A total of some 180 TCR beta chains were listed by the study as associated with cytomegalovirus. In a later analysis, the rate of TCR association differed among HLA loci, with DRB1 alleles having the most associated TCRs and HLA-C alleles having the fewest. Because HLA typing was missing for some donors at each locus, association tests included only the typed subset. Most TCR sequences were seen in very few donors, while some public TCRs were found in many individuals. An association between a missense DCLRE1C variant and V-gene and J-gene trimming of TCR beta chains was found in a later genetic analysis and replicated in an independent cohort.

Including cysteine and phenylalanine, the CDR3 has 12 amino acids. Only the CDR3 region is kept as DNA, spanning 36 bases read in frame from base 1. V was cut back by 0 bases and J by 12 bases, leaving a gap of 12 bases between them. Based on the germline V gene, the CDR1 and CDR2 sequences are MGHRA and YSYEKL. Library generation was performed with the immunoSEQ multiplex PCR assay. The multiplex PCR relied on a mix of 60 forward primers for TCR Vbeta segments and 13 reverse primers for TCR Jbeta segments. A multiplex PCR assay on genomic DNA amplified the CDR3 region of rearranged TCR beta genes. The amplified TCR beta libraries were sequenced on the Illumina HiSeq System as 87-base-pair reads. In the authors' own workflow: A later analysis tallied tens of millions of unique TCR beta chains across the 660 or so repertoires, and approximately 12 million of those chains were shared by two or more donors. A nearest-neighbor algorithm error-corrected the raw reads and collapsed the reads into unique sequences, merging closely related sequences to remove PCR and sequencing errors. V, D and J gene segments were assigned by aligning CDR3 sequences to IMGT reference sequences. For a sequence to be retained, at least a six-nucleotide match to both a V gene segment and a J gene segment was required. Rearrangements were classified as productive when the CDR3 lacked stop codons and remained in frame with V and J, and all other rearrangements were classified as non-productive. CDR3 was defined by IMGT convention, running from the second conserved V-encoded cysteine to the conserved J-encoded phenylalanine. In an earlier analysis of around 540 of the donors, sequences lacking an unambiguous match to a single V gene segment were excluded. An earlier analysis of some 500 of the donors classified V segments as functional when productive rearrangements were above 56.7% and as segregating when the standard deviation between donors was above 5%. To diagnose cytomegalovirus status from the catalog of TCR beta chain sequences, a statistical classification framework was built. In a later analysis, V and J genes were assigned by comparing TCR nucleotide sequences against IMGT/GENE-DB human TR gene sequences. Using the TCRdist pipeline, a later analysis assigned CDR3 sequences along with most-parsimonious VDJ recombination scenarios. In a later analysis, every TCR beta chain was defined by the combination of its CDR3 amino acid sequence and its V-gene family, and reads without a unique V-gene family were dropped. In a later analysis, fewer than 600 highly shared, low-generation-probability nucleotide sequences were removed to address suspected cross-contamination and a sequencing artifact. A later analysis calculated a clonal expansion index for each public chain from normalized within-repertoire ranks of inferred template counts. In a later analysis, generation probabilities were computed with a VDJ recombination model fitted to out-of-frame rearrangements, and the resulting probabilities were checked against IGoR. Hypergeometric tests were used in a later analysis to score TCR-TCR, TCR-HLA and TCR-CMV co-occurrence, with a repertoire-size bias correction applied to the TCR pairs. A later analysis estimated false discovery rates by permuting HLA or CMV assignments 20 times. A later analysis grouped co-occurring TCRs with DBSCAN, adding TCRdist sequence similarity when clustering within HLA-allele-positive subsets. Repertoires with fewer than 30,000 or more than 120,000 public chains, plus five repertoires with anomalous nucleotide sharing, were excluded from co-occurrence clustering. Held by TCRdb, this immuneACCESS table contains in-frame sequences only and omits some clones. Under half of the omission traces to an unresolved V gene where checked; the cause of the rest is unknown. From that table come the V and J calls and clone size; the DNA was used to work out D and trimming. The sample table records around 100,000 clones; approximately 70% of these occur just once. The top ten constitute roughly 11% of the sample.

A remark on this clone: No cognate antigen has been identified for it. Within one base of it there is no much larger clone, and no base qualities were kept.

The cohort comprised 670 or so healthy bone marrow donors. At the time of sampling, every cohort member was nominally healthy, though immune exposures that went unrecorded were likely present. The donor was CMV seropositive and was included in the group of 250 to 300 seropositive cohort members. Each donor provided a peripheral blood sample, and peripheral blood mononuclear cells were used for TCR beta sequencing. Genomic DNA extraction from the blood cell samples was performed with the Qiagen DNeasy Blood Extraction Kit. The sequence came from a man aged 35 to 55 in good health and CMV-seropositive. The specimen was PBMCs. The rearrangement combines TRBV4-1 with TRBJ2-7; a weak D assignment points to TRBD2 (7 bases agree). The DNA sequence follows: TGCGCCAGCAGCCAAGAAGGGCGGGGGCTGTACTTC. This yields the protein CASSQEGRGLYF.